The text below deals with one T cell receptor beta chain. Enrolled during active infection, Seattle patients were then followed longitudinally. As originally analysed: Amplification from reference gene primers served as the basis for estimated nucleated cell counts. Profiling relied on immunoSEQ multiplex PCR, and the TCRdb table lists in-frame clones only, not all of them. V and J calls and clone size follow that table, whereas D and trimming were derived from the DNA. Of under 200,000 clones listed, roughly 89% are singletons. The data originate from a study of blood T cell repertoires in COVID-19. About the study: PBMCs, B-cell-depleted T cells, or T cells were the source of the cDNA or gDNA that made up the material.

With V trimmed by 6 bases and J by 4 bases, 7 bases remained unmatched. The CDR3 is 14 amino acids. Germline V CDR1 and CDR2: MNHEY, SVGEGT. The TCR comes from a woman aged 70 to 79 with COVID-19, enrolled during active disease. The sample was peripheral blood. This sequence joins TRBV6-2 or TRBV6-3 and TRBJ2-7, with 9 bases aligning to TRBD1. This CDR3 reads CASSRQGGRYEQYF. The CDR3 DNA follows: TGTGCCAGCAGCCGACAGGGGGGAAGGTACGAGCAGTACTTC.